This T cell receptor (beta chain) was observed in a study of T-cell reconstitution after alpha-beta-depleted transplantation in children. The authors prepared the TCRbeta library with unique molecular identifiers. TCRdb used MiXCR to reprocess the PCR reads, holding one entry per CDR3 protein. This sample has some 340,000 distinct CDR3 sequences; 10% occur once, and the top ten carry approximately 2.3%. This clonotype was counted ten times or more. The V end was cut by 7 bases, the J end by 2 bases, with 3 bases between. The CDR3 covers 11 residues. Germline CDR1 and CDR2: LGHDT and YNNKEL (reference sequence).

This TCR came from a human donor who donated a stem cell graft to a child with acute lymphoblastic leukemia. The sample was PBMCs from the stem cell graft donor, taken from the stem cell graft. The chain carries TRBV3-1 and TRBJ1-3; D unresolved. The DNA of the CDR3 is TGTGCCAGCACCACTGGAAACACCATATATTTT. Residues: CASTTGNTIYF.